The entry below gives a single T cell receptor beta chain sequence along with its context. In the study's own analysis: Nucleated cell counts were estimated from reference gene primer amplification. The table came from immunoSEQ multiplex PCR; TCRdb's copy has only in-frame clones and leaves some out. V and J calls and clone size follow that table, whereas D and trimming were derived from the DNA. The table lists tens of thousands of clones, around 90% of them singletons, with 16% in the top ten. The data belong to a study of blood T cell repertoires in COVID-19. Study details: From the United States, Italy and Spain came samples of acute and convalescent COVID-19.

CDR1 is MNHEY and CDR2 is SMNVEV in the germline V gene (reference sequence). V lost 5 bases, J lost 1 base, and 7 bases stayed unmatched. The CDR3 length is 15 residues. The sequence was obtained from a man older than 75 with acute or convalescent COVID-19. Sequencing was carried out using peripheral blood. This chain joins TRBV27 and TRBJ1-1; 7 bases map to TRBD1. Here the CDR3 reads CASSPLRQGNTEAFF. Written as DNA, the CDR3 is TGTGCCAGCAGTCCCCTCCGACAGGGGAACACTGAAGCTTTCTTT.